The clone carrying this TCR beta chain came up a few times. Its antigen remains unknown. With 2 bases clipped from V and 10 bases from J, the junction kept 10 bases outside the gene matches. Germline CDR1 is DFQATT and CDR2 is SNEGSKA (reference sequence). The CDR3 totals 16 residues. This entry is derived from a study of blood T cells in healthy people across ages. As for the study in general: Template switching caught about one barcoded beta molecule for each two T cells.

Study observations and caveats: Investigators viewed diversity estimates from one million T cells as underestimates, the study reported. Older age went with lower TCR beta diversity per million T cells, in a roughly linear way.

A J-beta primer mix and a sample-barcoded 5' primer were used in a second PCR of roughly 6 to 12 cycles. All samples yielded 2.5 million or more CDR3-containing paired-end reads. Using its own MiXCR run on the 5' RACE reads, TCRdb lists one record per CDR3 protein. The table lists roughly 1,300,000 distinct CDR3 sequences, approximately 63% of them singletons. The sequenced sample consisted of blood. The sequence was collected from a man aged 18 to 29 in good health. This chain links TRBV20-1 with TRBJ2-1, with 14 bases matching TRBD2. The CDR3 DNA follows: TGCAGTGCTAGATGGCCCGGGACTAGCGGGAGTTCGGAGCAGTTCTTC. It yields the protein CSARWPGTSGSSEQFF.